Following are 32 T cell receptor beta chains from one sample sequenced in a study of T cell responses to AZD1222 COVID-19 vaccine. Sequenced by immunoSEQ multiplex PCR; TCRdb stores in-frame clones only, minus some. The sample records 100,000 to 150,000 clones, about 89% being singletons. The source material was peripheral blood, sampled on day 0 of AZD1222 vaccination. These receptors were collected from an adult in good health.

The chain uses TRBV3-1 (or the pseudogene TRBV3-2) and TRBJ2-1, with D possibly being TRBD2 (6 bases). Germline CDR1 is LGHDT and CDR2 is YNNKEL (reference sequence). This CDR3 comprises 14 residues. V was trimmed by 6 bases and J by 8 bases, leaving 17 bases between them. The CDR3 protein is CASRDGSPSHEQFF. Here the CDR3 DNA reads TGTGCCAGCAGGGACGGGAGCCCCTCCCATGAGCAGTTCTTC.

The V call is TRBV12-5, the J call TRBJ1-1; the D gene is possibly TRBD1 (5 bases). This CDR3 region has 13 residues. The V gene's germline CDR1 is LGHNT and CDR2 FRNRAP. Trimming stripped 7 bases from V and 5 bases from J, with 14 bases between. Written as DNA, the CDR3 is TGTGCTAGTGCGACAGTAAGTCAGACTGAAGCTTTCTTT. It is translated as CASATVSQTEAFF.

On this clone itself: Distinct nucleotide sequences in the sample also encode this CDR3. This chain joins TRBV15 and TRBJ2-3, with TRBD2 matching over 9 bases. J lost 4 bases, V lost 1 base, and 0 bases had no gene match. Germline values: CDR1 LNHNV, CDR2 YYDKDF (reference sequence). This CDR3 spans 14 amino acids. In DNA, the CDR3 is TGTGCCACCAGCAGAGGCGGGGGGGCAGATACGCAGTATTTT. Its protein is CATSRGGGADTQYF.

V and J are TRBV30 and TRBJ2-3, with D perhaps matching TRBD1 (5 bases). Germline CDR1 and CDR2: GTSNPN and SVGIG (reference sequence). Trimming removed 1 base at V and 7 bases at J, with 12 bases between. CDR3 length: 13 residues. CDR3: CAWSGTSANTQYF. DNA for the CDR3: TGTGCCTGGAGTGGGACAAGCGCGAATACGCAGTATTTT.

The CDR3 region has the DNA TGTGCCAGCAGCTCTCTGTGGGGGGCTGCTGGCTACACCTTC. As protein: CASSSLWGAAGYTF. This chain uses TRBV3-1 (or the pseudogene TRBV3-2) with TRBJ1-2, with D possibly matching TRBD1 (6 bases). The V end was cut by 5 bases, the J end by 7 bases, with 17 bases between. The CDR3 has 14 residues. Germline V gene lookup returns CDR1 LGHDT and CDR2 YNNKEL (reference sequence).

The genes are TRBV5-1 and TRBJ1-2; D is ambiguous. The V gene's germline CDR1 is SGHRS and CDR2 YFSETQ. This CDR3 spans 13 amino acids. The V end was cut by 2 bases, the J end by 2 bases, with 7 bases between. The CDR3 reads CASSFAANYGYTF. The DNA of the CDR3 is TGCGCCAGCAGCTTTGCAGCGAACTATGGCTACACCTTC.

This clone was found once. This chain uses TRBV18 with TRBJ1-5, with D possibly matching TRBD1 (5 bases). CDR1 is KGHSH, CDR2 LQKENI, per germline. Deletions cut 5 bases from V and 0 bases from J, with 11 bases between. This CDR3 is built from 15 residues. CDR3 region: CASSSDRYSNQPQHF. CDR3 nucleotide sequence: TGTGCCAGCTCAAGCGACAGATATAGCAATCAGCCCCAGCATTTT.

The genes are TRBV5-4 and TRBJ1-2; D possibly corresponds to TRBD1 (5 bases). Deletions cut 1 base from V and 8 bases from J, with 15 bases between. From germline, CDR1 is SGHNT and CDR2 YYREEE (reference sequence). The CDR3 covers 14 residues. As DNA, the CDR3 is TGTGCCAGCAGCTTGCGGGAGACAAGGGGAGGCTACACCTTC. It specifies CASSLRETRGGYTF.

The rearrangement uses TRBV27 and TRBJ2-7, with 7 bases matching TRBD1. Germline V CDR1 and CDR2: MNHEY, SMNVEV (reference sequence). With V trimmed by 6 bases and J by 4 bases, 12 bases remained unmatched. The CDR3 is made up of 15 amino acids. The CDR3 DNA reads TGTGCCAGCAGGGGATCGGGACAGAGACATTACGAGCAGTACTTC. Translation gives CASRGSGQRHYEQYF.

This rearrangement joins TRBV7-3 to TRBJ2-3; 10 bases match TRBD2. Germline trimming cut 5 bases from V and 0 bases from J; bases unmatched to any gene: 2. CDR1 and CDR2 from the germline V gene are SGHTA and FQGTGA. This CDR3 is built from 15 residues. The chain's CDR3 is CASSRTSGSTDTQYF. The CDR3 nucleotides are TGTGCCAGCAGCCGGACTAGCGGCAGCACAGATACGCAGTATTTT.

With regard to this clone: The junction shows a germline mismatch at one end, possibly a read error. This chain connects TRBV6-1 to TRBJ2-7; 10 bases fit TRBD1. This CDR3 has 13 residues. Germline-derived CDR1 and CDR2 are MNHNS and SASEGT. The CDR3 here is CASSEVTTGGHHF. The CDR3 DNA is TGTGCCAGCAGTGAAGTTACGACAGGGGGCCACCACTTC.

This clone was detected once. The V and J genes are TRBV5-5 and TRBJ2-3; the match to TRBD2 covers 11 bases. The CDR3 spans 15 residues. After removal of 4 bases from V and 2 bases from J, the junction contained 3 bases not matched to a gene. The germline CDR1 and CDR2 sequences are SGHKS and YYEKEE (reference sequence). This chain's CDR3 is CASSLAGGFTDTQYF. As DNA, the CDR3 is TGTGCCAGCAGCCTAGCGGGGGGCTTCACAGATACGCAGTATTTT.

The chain combines TRBV19 with TRBJ2-7; D is possibly TRBD2 (6 bases). The germline CDR1 and CDR2 sequences are LNHDA and SQIVND (reference sequence). CDR3 size: 13 residues. The V end was cut by 5 bases, the J end by 0 bases, with 8 bases between. CDR3 nucleotide sequence: TGTGCCAGTAGTCGGGAGAGCTCCTACGAGCAGTACTTC. Encoded protein: CASSRESSYEQYF.

The V gene is TRBV6-6, the J gene TRBJ2-2; D possibly corresponds to TRBD2 (6 bases). Trimming took off 5 bases at V and 3 bases at J, with 10 bases between the two ends. From germline, CDR1 is MNHNY and CDR2 SVGAGI (reference sequence). This CDR3 has 14 residues. The CDR3 bases are TGTGCCAGCAGTAGGGGAGGATACACCGGGGAGCTGTTTTTT. Translating it yields CASSRGGYTGELFF.

V gene TRBV25-1 combines with J gene TRBJ1-3; D gene ambiguous. The germline V gene encodes CDR1 MGHDK and CDR2 SYGVNS. V was shortened by 1 base and J by 8 bases, with 21 bases between the two germline ends. The CDR3 length is 17 residues. The CDR3 nucleotides read TGTGCCAGCAGTGAATTGATTAAGAAAGCTGGGGAGTACACCATATATTTT. Protein product: CASSELIKKAGEYTIYF.

CDR3 DNA: TGTGCCAGCAGCTCGAGAGGGACAGGGGGCACTGAAGCTTTCTTT. Protein sequence: CASSSRGTGGTEAFF. This sequence joins TRBV7-2 and TRBJ1-1, with 11 nucleotides matching TRBD1. Germline CDR1 is SGHTA and CDR2 is FQGNSA. With 4 bases clipped from V and 4 bases from J, the junction kept 5 bases outside the gene matches. CDR3 length: 15 amino acids.

The rearrangement joins TRBV9 to TRBJ2-3; 8 nucleotides line up with TRBD1. Germline CDR1 and CDR2: SGDLS and YYNGEE. The CDR3 loop spans 20 amino acids. V was clipped by 0 bases and J by 5 bases; unmatched bases: 20. The CDR3 region is CASSVVSDWPGGRGLDTQYF. DNA for the CDR3: TGTGCCAGCAGCGTAGTTTCGGATTGGCCAGGGGGCAGAGGTTTAGATACGCAGTATTTT.

The V call is TRBV27, the J call TRBJ1-4, with D possibly being TRBD1 (5 bases). Germline V gene lookup returns CDR1 MNHEY and CDR2 SMNVEV (reference sequence). There are 16 residues in the CDR3. With 6 bases removed from V and 8 bases from J, the gap between germline ends came to 22 bases. CDR3 loop: CASRPAGGRVREKLFF. CDR3 nucleotides: TGTGCCAGCAGACCCGCCGGGGGACGCGTAAGGGAAAAACTGTTTTTT.

The chain carries TRBV6-5 and TRBJ2-7; D may correspond to TRBD1 or TRBD2 (5 bases each). V was trimmed by 6 bases and J by 0 bases, leaving 15 bases between them. The germline gives CDR1 MNHEY, CDR2 SVGAGI. The CDR3 is 15 amino acids. The CDR3 loop is CASSLGTAASYEQYF. In nucleotides, the CDR3 is TGTGCCAGCAGCCTCGGGACCGCCGCCTCCTACGAGCAGTACTTC.

Here the CDR3 reads CASSPGPTDYGYTF. DNA of the CDR3: TGTGCCAGCAGCCCGGGTCCTACGGATTATGGCTACACCTTC. V and J are TRBV3-1 (or the pseudogene TRBV3-2) and TRBJ1-2; D is unclear. Between the trimmed V and J ends, which lost 4 bases and 5 bases, there was a span of 14 bases. Germline V gene data show CDR1 as LGHDT and CDR2 as YNNKEL (reference sequence). The CDR3 totals 14 residues.

The rearrangement links TRBV3-1 (or the pseudogene TRBV3-2) to TRBJ1-1; maybe TRBD1 (5 bases). This CDR3 comprises 13 residues. V lost 8 bases to trimming and J lost 0 bases, with 10 bases between them. Germline V lookup: CDR1 LGHDT, CDR2 YNNKEL (reference sequence). CDR3 residues: CASCQGMNTEAFF. As DNA, the CDR3 is TGTGCCAGCTGTCAGGGCATGAACACTGAAGCTTTCTTT.

The chain couples TRBV5-1 to TRBJ2-2; 7 nucleotides agree with TRBD2. CDR1 and CDR2 from the germline V gene are SGHRS and YFSETQ. This CDR3 has 17 residues. V lost 0 bases, J lost 0 bases, and 5 bases stayed unmatched. CDR3 bases: TGCGCCAGCAGCTTGGGGACGGCGGGGGCGAACACCGGGGAGCTGTTTTTT. Translating gives CASSLGTAGANTGELFF.

In its sample, this clone was seen once. This chain uses TRBV19 with TRBJ1-2; TRBD1 agrees at 7 bases. The trim removed 4 bases at V and 8 bases at J, leaving 7 bases unmatched. The CDR3 loop spans 13 amino acids. In germline, CDR1 is LNHDA, CDR2 SQIVND (reference sequence). The CDR3 loop is CASSNRGSGGYTF. In DNA, the CDR3 is TGTGCCAGTAGTAACAGGGGATCGGGAGGCTACACCTTC.

The V call is TRBV6-5, the J call TRBJ1-1, with 9 bases identical to TRBD1. CDR1 is MNHEY, CDR2 SVGAGI, per germline. Trimming took 4 bases from V and 4 from J; bases not matched to a gene: 10. The CDR3 sequence is 16 residues long. In DNA, the CDR3 is TGTGCCAGCAGTTCCTGGGAGGGACAGGGCGTCACTGAAGCTTTCTTT. Translation: CASSSWEGQGVTEAFF.

The CDR3 here is CASSVGGRVGNTEAFF. DNA of the CDR3: TGTGCCAGCAGCGTAGGCGGCAGGGTCGGCAACACTGAAGCTTTCTTT. This chain connects TRBV9 to TRBJ1-1; a possible D gene is TRBD1 (5 bases). The CDR3 totals 16 residues. Germline V gene data show CDR1 as SGDLS and CDR2 as YYNGEE. Deletions cut 0 bases from V and 2 bases from J, with 14 bases between.

The chain uses TRBV9 and TRBJ1-6, with 8 bases matching TRBD1. V dropped 4 bases and J dropped 8; count of bases not matched to a gene: 11. Looked up from germline, CDR1 is SGDLS and CDR2 is YYNGEE. This CDR3 contains 16 residues. The CDR3 reads CASSSQVARGHSPLHF. The CDR3 DNA is TGTGCCAGCAGCTCCCAGGTCGCCAGGGGGCATTCACCCCTCCACTTT.

This rearrangement joins TRBV7-2 to TRBJ2-5; the D gene could be TRBD1 or TRBD2 (6 bases each). The CDR3 extends over 15 amino acids. The V end was cut by 5 bases, the J end by 10 bases, with 23 bases between. CDR1 and CDR2 (germline): SGHTA, FQGNSA. The CDR3 region has the DNA TGTGCCAGCAGCCAGGGGACTCTCCGGATGGGGGGCCAGTACTTC. This encodes CASSQGTLRMGGQYF. Full variable domain (rest looked up from reference TRBV7-2 and TRBJ2-5): GAGVSQSPSNKVTEKGKDVELRCDPISGHTALYWYRQSLGQGLEFLIYFQGNSAPDKSGLPSDRFSAERTGGSVSTLTIQRTQQEDSAVYLCASSQGTLRMGGQYFGPGTRLLVL.

The sample holds a few counts of this clone. The DNA for the CDR3 is TGTGCCAGCAGCTTCCTAGGGTCCGGCTATGGCTACACCTTC. Translating gives CASSFLGSGYGYTF. The rearrangement links TRBV7-2 to TRBJ1-2; D unclear. The CDR3 spans 14 residues. Germline values: CDR1 SGHTA, CDR2 FQGNSA. Trimming took off 3 bases at V and 4 bases at J, with 12 bases between the two ends.

The V and J genes are TRBV5-1 and TRBJ2-1; 8 positions match TRBD2. J was trimmed by 4 bases and V by 5 bases; bases with no gene match: 5. Germline CDR1 and CDR2: SGHRS and YFSETQ. The CDR3 is 14 amino acids. CDR3 loop: CASSPAGVYNEQFF. Written as DNA, the CDR3 is TGCGCCAGCAGTCCAGCGGGAGTTTACAATGAGCAGTTCTTC.

The chain is built from TRBV3-1 (or the pseudogene TRBV3-2) and TRBJ2-7; weak D call: TRBD2 (6 bases). There are 13 residues in the CDR3. In germline, CDR1 is LGHDT, CDR2 YNNKEL (reference sequence). Trimming took 4 bases from V and 6 from J, leaving 13 bases between them. Written as DNA, the CDR3 is TGTGCCAGCAGCCTGGGACTGAGGACCGAGCAGTACTTC. This encodes CASSLGLRTEQYF.

The chain uses TRBV6-5 and TRBJ2-7; possible D gene TRBD1, 7 bases. Trimming took 6 bases from V and 4 from J, leaving 19 bases between them. The germline gives CDR1 MNHEY, CDR2 SVGAGI. This CDR3 region has 15 residues. This CDR3 reads CASRPPMAGQYEQYF. DNA for the CDR3: TGTGCCAGCAGACCGCCGATGGCGGGACAGTACGAGCAGTACTTC.

The chain recombines TRBV5-1 with TRBJ2-2; D is perhaps TRBD1 or TRBD2 (5 bases each). The germline V gene encodes CDR1 SGHRS and CDR2 YFSETQ. V lost 3 bases and J 1 base, leaving 13 bases between the germline ends. This CDR3 is built from 16 residues. The CDR3 nucleotides read TGCGCCAGCAGCTCCGAGGGGAAAATGAACACCGGGGAGCTGTTTTTT. This encodes CASSSEGKMNTGELFF.